These 10 T cell receptor beta chains share one sample of origin, sequenced in a study of T cell responses to AZD1222 COVID-19 vaccine. Only in-frame clones appear in the TCRdb table, and some are missing; sequencing was by immunoSEQ multiplex PCR. The table records about 79,000 clones, 83% of them present only once. This material consisted of peripheral blood, taken 28 days after the second AZD1222 dose. Receptors were obtained from an adult who received the AZD1222 COVID-19 vaccine.

The rearrangement joins TRBV28 to TRBJ2-7; D is unresolved. V lost 6 bases to trimming and J lost 5 bases, with 14 bases between them. Germline V gives CDR1 MDHEN, CDR2 SYDVKM. This CDR3 region has 13 residues. The CDR3 DNA is TGTGCCAGCAGCTCCCCGGCTCAGGACGAGCAGTACTTC. Translated: CASSSPAQDEQYF.

V usage is TRBV9 and J usage is TRBJ2-1; D is unclear. The CDR3 spans 14 residues. CDR1 and CDR2 (germline): SGDLS, YYNGEE. Trimming took 2 bases from V and 7 from J, leaving 13 bases between them. As DNA, the CDR3 is TGTGCCAGCAGCGTCGGACCCATAAAAAATGAGCAGTTCTTC. Amino acids: CASSVGPIKNEQFF.

The V gene is TRBV7-8, the J gene TRBJ2-2; possibly TRBD2 for D (5 bases). Germline V gives CDR1 SGHVS, CDR2 FQNEAQ. Trimming left V 11 bases short and J 0 bases short, with 16 bases between. The CDR3 loop spans 15 amino acids. CDR3 nucleotides: TGTGCCGGTACAGCGGCGGAAGCGAACACCGGGGAGCTGTTTTTT. This gives the protein CAGTAAEANTGELFF.

The DNA of the CDR3 is TGCGCCAGCAGCCAGTCCGCAGGGCGCTCTGGAAACACCATATATTTT. This encodes CASSQSAGRSGNTIYF. This chain uses TRBV4-3 with TRBJ1-3; TRBD1 is a possible D gene (5 bases). This CDR3 contains 16 residues. The V gene's germline CDR1 is LGHNA and CDR2 YSLEER. The V gene lost 3 bases and the J gene lost 0 bases, with 12 bases spanning the gap.

The genes are TRBV5-5 and TRBJ2-1, with D possibly TRBD1 on 6 matching bases. The germline V and J ends were trimmed by 4 bases and 10 bases, with 18 bases remaining between them. This CDR3 is 14 amino acids long. CDR1 is SGHKS, CDR2 YYEKEE, per germline (reference sequence). CDR3 sequence: CASSHDGGRREQFF. In DNA, the CDR3 is TGTGCCAGCAGCCACGATGGGGGCCGGAGGGAGCAGTTCTTC.

This rearrangement joins TRBV19 to TRBJ1-1; 8 nucleotides agree with TRBD1. Germline CDR1 LNHDA, CDR2 SQIVND (reference sequence). Trimming removed 2 bases from V and 4 bases from J; junction bases left unmatched: 9. This CDR3 is built from 16 residues. This CDR3 is CASSITQGVSPTEAFF. In DNA form, the CDR3 reads TGTGCCAGTAGTATAACACAGGGGGTTTCGCCCACTGAAGCTTTCTTT.

The rearrangement uses TRBV11-1 and TRBJ2-3, with D unresolved. This CDR3 has 12 amino acids. Germline-derived CDR1 and CDR2 are SGHAT and FQDESV (reference sequence). With 2 bases removed from V and 6 bases from J, the gap between germline ends came to 6 bases. The CDR3 region is CASSLMRDTQYF. The CDR3 DNA is TGTGCCAGCAGCTTAATGCGGGATACGCAGTATTTT.

V gene TRBV5-1 combines with J gene TRBJ1-2; possibly TRBD1 for D (6 bases). The CDR3 has 16 residues. V was clipped by 0 bases and J by 4 bases, with 16 bases between them. Germline CDR1 reads SGHRS; CDR2 reads YFSETQ. In nucleotides, the CDR3 is TGCGCCAGCAGCTTGGGAGAGGGGGGCAGTAGCTATGGCTACACCTTC. This gives the protein CASSLGEGGSSYGYTF.

V and J are TRBV29-1 and TRBJ1-1; D remains unclear. The CDR3 consists of 13 residues. The V end was cut by 6 bases, the J end by 2 bases, with 13 bases between. Germline CDR1 SQVTM, CDR2 ANQGSEA. The CDR3 DNA sequence: TGCAGCGTCCGGGCTACGCGAAACACTGAAGCTTTCTTT. Its translation is CSVRATRNTEAFF.

This clone appeared a single time. This chain links TRBV2 with TRBJ1-5; D ambiguous. This CDR3 contains 14 residues. CDR1 SNHLY and CDR2 FYNNEI come from the germline V gene. Deletions cut 3 bases from V and 0 bases from J, with 6 bases between. The CDR3 region is CASSDRYSNQPQHF. In nucleotides, the CDR3 is TGTGCCAGCAGTGACAGGTATAGCAATCAGCCCCAGCATTTT.